A selection of T cell receptor beta chains follows, all from one sample in a study of blood T cells in healthy people across ages. In TCRdb, the 5' RACE reads were re-called with MiXCR into one record per CDR3 protein. The sample consists of fewer than 900,000 distinct CDR3 sequences, roughly 43% of them appearing once. The specimen sequenced was blood. The receptors stem from a woman aged 60-75 years in good health. The CDR3 runs from the conserved cysteine through the conserved F or W. D genes are given only for firm matches. The size field is filled for only some rows; it gives once, few, many or a size class.

DNA	CDR3	J	size	D	V
TGCGCCAGCAGATATGGGACTCGCGAGACCCAGTACTTC	CASRYGTRETQYF	TRBJ2-5	NA	NA	TRBV5-1
TGTGCCAGCAGCTTGTGGTTGGGGCAGGACAAGAACACTGAAGCTTTCTTT	CASSLWLGQDKNTEAFF	TRBJ1-1	NA	NA	TRBV5-5
TGTGCCAGCAGTCCCCATGACAGGGGCTACGAGCAGTACTTC	CASSPHDRGYEQYF	TRBJ2-7	NA	TRBD1	TRBV12-3/TRBV12-4
TGTGCCATCAGTTCCGGGACAGGGGGCGAAACTGGGGCCAACGTCCTGACTTTC	CAISSGTGGETGANVLTF	TRBJ2-6	few	TRBD1	TRBV10-3
TGCGCCAGCAGCCAAGATGGGGGGCAGTTCCACGAGCAGTACTTC	CASSQDGGQFHEQYF	TRBJ2-7	NA	NA	TRBV4-3
TGTGCCAGCAGCCAAGAAGAGCATCGGACGGCGCAGTATTTT	CASSQEEHRTAQYF	TRBJ2-3	many	NA	TRBV4-2
TGTGCCAGCAGCACACGGGGGGAACCTGGAGCGAGAGATACGCAGTATTTT	CASSTRGEPGARDTQYF	TRBJ2-3	NA	TRBD2	TRBV7-4
TGCGCCAGCAGCGCGGAAGGGCTCTACGAGCAGTACTTC	CASSAEGLYEQYF	TRBJ2-7	NA	NA	TRBV5-1
TGTGCCAGCAGCCGACCTCTAGGGCGGGCAAATGAGCAGTACTTC	CASSRPLGRANEQYF	TRBJ2-5	many	NA	TRBV3-1
TGTGCCTGCAGCGGCAACACGCCGAATCAGCCCCAGCATTTT	CACSGNTPNQPQHF	TRBJ1-5	NA	NA	TRBV2
TGTGCCAGCTCACCACCGATGCCGGGAATGGGCAGGGCCGGGGAGCTGTTTTTT	CASSPPMPGMGRAGELFF	TRBJ2-2	NA	NA	TRBV18
TGTGCCAGCAGCCAAGGGACAGGGGGAGTCTATGGCTACACCTTC	CASSQGTGGVYGYTF	TRBJ1-2	few	TRBD1	TRBV3-1
TGTGCCAGCAGTTGGAAAGGGGGCGCACATGGCTACACCTTC	CASSWKGGAHGYTF	TRBJ1-2	NA	TRBD1	TRBV27
TGTGCCAGCAGCCAAGAAAGTCAAGCGGCTAGCGGGAGGAGTGGAGAGACCCAGTACTTC	CASSQESQAASGRSGETQYF	TRBJ2-5	few	TRBD2	TRBV4-2
TGTGCCAGCAGCTTACAAGGGGACTATGGCTACACCTTC	CASSLQGDYGYTF	TRBJ1-2	few	NA	TRBV11-1
TGTGCCACCAGTGTTGACGCGAACACTGAAGCTTTCTTT	CATSVDANTEAFF	TRBJ1-1	NA	NA	TRBV24-1
TGTGCCAGCAGCGCTTTCGGACAGGGCGGTGCAGATACGCAGTATTTT	CASSAFGQGGADTQYF	TRBJ2-3	few	TRBD1	TRBV27
TGTGCCAGCAGCGTAGAGGCAGGGGGCGCCTACAATGAGCAGTTCTTC	CASSVEAGGAYNEQFF	TRBJ2-1	few	TRBD1	TRBV9
TGTGCCAGCAGTTTCAGGGACACCTCCTCCTACGAGCAGTACTTC	CASSFRDTSSYEQYF	TRBJ2-7	many	NA	TRBV12-3/TRBV12-4
TGTGCCAGCAGCTTATCTTACGGGGCTCACCAAGAGACCCAGTACTTC	CASSLSYGAHQETQYF	TRBJ2-5	few	NA	TRBV11-2
TGTGCCAGCAGCCATCAGAGGGGGGGCCCCACAGATACGCAGTATTTT	CASSHQRGGPTDTQYF	TRBJ2-3	NA	NA	TRBV3-1